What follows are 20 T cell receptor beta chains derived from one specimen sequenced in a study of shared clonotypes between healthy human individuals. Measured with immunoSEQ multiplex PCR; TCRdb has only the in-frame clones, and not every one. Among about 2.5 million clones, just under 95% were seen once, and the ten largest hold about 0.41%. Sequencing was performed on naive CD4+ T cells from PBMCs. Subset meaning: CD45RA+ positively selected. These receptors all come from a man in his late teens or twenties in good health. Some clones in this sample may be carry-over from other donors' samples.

The CDR3 sequence is CATSRGAFNRGNTEAFF. CDR3 nucleotide sequence: TGTGCCACCAGCAGGGGGGCCTTTAACAGGGGGAACACTGAAGCTTTCTTT. The V call is TRBV15, the J call TRBJ1-1, with TRBD1 identical over 7 bases. This CDR3 is built from 17 residues. The V gene's germline CDR1 is LNHNV and CDR2 YYDKDF (reference sequence). Germline trimming cut 3 bases from V and 1 base from J; bases unmatched to any gene: 11.

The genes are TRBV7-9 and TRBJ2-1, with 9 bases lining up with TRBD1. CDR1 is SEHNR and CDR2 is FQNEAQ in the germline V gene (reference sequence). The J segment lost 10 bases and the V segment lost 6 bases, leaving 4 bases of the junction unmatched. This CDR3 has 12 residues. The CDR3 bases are TGTGCCAGCAGACAGGGGGCCTGGGAGCAGTTCTTC. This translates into CASRQGAWEQFF.

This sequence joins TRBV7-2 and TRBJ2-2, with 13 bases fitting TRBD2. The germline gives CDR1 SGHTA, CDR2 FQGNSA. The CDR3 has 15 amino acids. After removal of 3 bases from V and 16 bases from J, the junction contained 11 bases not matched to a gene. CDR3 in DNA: TGTGCCAGCAGCTTCGCCGGGACTAGCGGGACCTCGCAGTTTTTT. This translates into CASSFAGTSGTSQFF. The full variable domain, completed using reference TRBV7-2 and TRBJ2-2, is GAGVSQSPSNKVTEKGKDVELRCDPISGHTALYWYRQSLGQGLEFLIYFQGNSAPDKSGLPSDRFSAERTGGSVSTLTIQRTQQEDSAVYLCASSFAGTSGTSQFFGEGSRLTVL.

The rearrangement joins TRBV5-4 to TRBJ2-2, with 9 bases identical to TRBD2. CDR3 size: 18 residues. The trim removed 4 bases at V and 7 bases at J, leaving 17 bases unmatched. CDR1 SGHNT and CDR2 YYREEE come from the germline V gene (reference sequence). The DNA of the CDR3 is TGTGCCAGCAGCCCCCCAACTAGCGGGCCGTCGTTCGGCGGGGAGCTGTTTTTT. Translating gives CASSPPTSGPSFGGELFF.

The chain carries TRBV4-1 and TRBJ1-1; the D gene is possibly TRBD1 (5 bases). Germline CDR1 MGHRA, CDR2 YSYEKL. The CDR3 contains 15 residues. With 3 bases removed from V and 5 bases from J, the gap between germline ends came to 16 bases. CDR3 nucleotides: TGCGCCAGCAGCCAGGAGCCCCGGGGGAGGACTGAAGCTTTCTTT. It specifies CASSQEPRGRTEAFF.

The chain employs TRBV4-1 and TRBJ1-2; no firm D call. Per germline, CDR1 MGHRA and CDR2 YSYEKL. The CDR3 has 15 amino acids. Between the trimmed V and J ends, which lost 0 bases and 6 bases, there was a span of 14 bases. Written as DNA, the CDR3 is TGCGCCAGCAGCCAAGATCCGTACCGCCCGGATGGCTACACCTTC. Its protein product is CASSQDPYRPDGYTF.

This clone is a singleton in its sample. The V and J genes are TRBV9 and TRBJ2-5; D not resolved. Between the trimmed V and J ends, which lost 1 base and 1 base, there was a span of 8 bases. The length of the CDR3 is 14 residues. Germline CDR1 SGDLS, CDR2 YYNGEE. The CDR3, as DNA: TGTGCCAGCAGCGTAAGACCAGTCCAAGAGACCCAGTACTTC. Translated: CASSVRPVQETQYF.

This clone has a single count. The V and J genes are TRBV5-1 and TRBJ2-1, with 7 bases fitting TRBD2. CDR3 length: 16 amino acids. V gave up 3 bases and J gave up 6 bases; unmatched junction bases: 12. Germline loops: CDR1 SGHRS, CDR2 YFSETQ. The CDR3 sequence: CASSWEGFNLPNEQFF. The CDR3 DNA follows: TGCGCCAGCAGCTGGGAGGGGTTCAATCTTCCCAATGAGCAGTTCTTC.

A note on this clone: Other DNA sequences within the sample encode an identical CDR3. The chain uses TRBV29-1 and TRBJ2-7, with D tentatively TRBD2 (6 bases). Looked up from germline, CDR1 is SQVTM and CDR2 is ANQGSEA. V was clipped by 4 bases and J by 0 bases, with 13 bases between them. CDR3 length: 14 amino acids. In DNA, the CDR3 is TGCAGCGTTGCCGCGGGACTGCACTCCTACGAGCAGTACTTC. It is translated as CSVAAGLHSYEQYF.

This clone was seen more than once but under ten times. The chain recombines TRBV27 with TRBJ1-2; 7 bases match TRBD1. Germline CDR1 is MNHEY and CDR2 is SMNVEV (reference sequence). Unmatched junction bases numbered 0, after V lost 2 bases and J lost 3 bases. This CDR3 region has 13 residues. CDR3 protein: CASSLGTDYGYTF. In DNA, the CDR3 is TGTGCCAGCAGTTTAGGGACAGACTATGGCTACACCTTC.

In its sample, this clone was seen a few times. Written as DNA, the CDR3 is TGCAAATACCAGCGTAGGGACAGGGCTTTCTTT. Encoded protein: CKYQRRDRAFF. This chain links TRBV20-1 with TRBJ1-1; TRBD1 matches 8 bases. The CDR3 length is 11 residues. Germline V CDR1 and CDR2: DFQATT, SNEGSKA (reference sequence).

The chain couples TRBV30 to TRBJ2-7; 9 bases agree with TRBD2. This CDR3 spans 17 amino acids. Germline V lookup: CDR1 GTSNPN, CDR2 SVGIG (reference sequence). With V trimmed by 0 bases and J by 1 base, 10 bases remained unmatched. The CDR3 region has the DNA TGTGCCTGGAGTGTAACGCGGGCTAGCGGGATGTCCTACGAGCAGTACTTC. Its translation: CAWSVTRASGMSYEQYF.

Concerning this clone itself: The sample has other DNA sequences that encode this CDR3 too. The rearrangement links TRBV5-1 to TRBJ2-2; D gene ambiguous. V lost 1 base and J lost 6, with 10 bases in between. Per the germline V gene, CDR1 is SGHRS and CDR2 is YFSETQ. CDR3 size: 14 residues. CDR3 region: CASSLSLGSGELFF. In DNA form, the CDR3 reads TGCGCCAGCAGCTTGTCTTTGGGGTCCGGGGAGCTGTTTTTT.

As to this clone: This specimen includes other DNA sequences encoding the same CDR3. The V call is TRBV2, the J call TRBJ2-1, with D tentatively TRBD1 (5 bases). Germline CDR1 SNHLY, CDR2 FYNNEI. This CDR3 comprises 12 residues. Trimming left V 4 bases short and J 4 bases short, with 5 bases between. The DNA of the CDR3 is TGTGCCAGCAGTGGACAGTACAATGAGCAGTTCTTC. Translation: CASSGQYNEQFF.

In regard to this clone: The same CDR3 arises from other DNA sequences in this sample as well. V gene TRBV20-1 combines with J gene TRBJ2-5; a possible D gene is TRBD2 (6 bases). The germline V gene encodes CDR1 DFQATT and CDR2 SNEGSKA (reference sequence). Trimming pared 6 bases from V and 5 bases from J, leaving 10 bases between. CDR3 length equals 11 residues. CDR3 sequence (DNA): TGCAGTGCCTCCGGAGGGGAGACCCAGTACTTC. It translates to CSASGGETQYF.

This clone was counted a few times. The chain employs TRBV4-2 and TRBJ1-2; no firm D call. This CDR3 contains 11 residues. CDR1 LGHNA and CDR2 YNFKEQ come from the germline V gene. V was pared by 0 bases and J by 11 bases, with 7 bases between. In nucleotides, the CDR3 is TGTGCCAGCAGCCAAGAGTCAAGGTACACCTTC. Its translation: CASSQESRYTF.

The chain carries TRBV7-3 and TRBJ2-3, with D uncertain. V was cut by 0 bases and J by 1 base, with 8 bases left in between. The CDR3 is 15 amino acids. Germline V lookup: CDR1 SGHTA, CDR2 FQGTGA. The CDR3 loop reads CASSLTGLGTDTQYF. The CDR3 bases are TGTGCCAGCAGCTTAACAGGGCTAGGCACAGATACGCAGTATTTT. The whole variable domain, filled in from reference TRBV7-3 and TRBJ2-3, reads GAGVSQTPSNKVTEKGKYVELRCDPISGHTALYWYRQSLGQGPEFLIYFQGTGAADDSGLPNDRFFAVRPEGSVSTLKIQRTERGDSAVYLCASSLTGLGTDTQYFGPGTRLTVL.

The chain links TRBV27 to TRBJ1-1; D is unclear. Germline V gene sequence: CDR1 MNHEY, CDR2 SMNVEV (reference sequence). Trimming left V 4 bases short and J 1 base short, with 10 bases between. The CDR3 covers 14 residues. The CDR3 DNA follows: TGTGCCAGCAGTTCCCCAGTTTCGAACACTGAAGCTTTCTTT. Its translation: CASSSPVSNTEAFF.

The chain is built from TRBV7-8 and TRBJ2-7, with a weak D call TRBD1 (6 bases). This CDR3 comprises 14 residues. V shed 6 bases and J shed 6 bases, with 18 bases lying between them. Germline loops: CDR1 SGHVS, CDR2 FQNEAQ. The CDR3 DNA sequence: TGTGCCAGCAGTTTTAACAGGGTTCTAGGCGAGCAGTACTTC. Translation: CASSFNRVLGEQYF.

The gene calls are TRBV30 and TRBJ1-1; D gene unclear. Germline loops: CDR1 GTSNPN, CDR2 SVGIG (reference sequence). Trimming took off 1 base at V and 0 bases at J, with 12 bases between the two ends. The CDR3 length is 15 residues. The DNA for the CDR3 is TGTGCCTGGAGTGCCCCACACGGGATGAACACTGAAGCTTTCTTT. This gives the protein CAWSAPHGMNTEAFF.